This T cell receptor beta chain was observed in a study of blood T cells in healthy people across ages. Study findings and constraints: More naive CD4+ cells and higher diversity were found in long-lived than in aged donors.

Concerning this clonotype itself: Its antigen is unidentified. Germline and junction disagree at one end, which may indicate a read error.

A J-beta primer mix and a sample-barcoded 5' primer were used in a second PCR of roughly 7 to 12 cycles. Via MiXCR, TCRdb re-called the 5' RACE reads, giving one row per CDR3 protein. The repertoire has some 890,000 distinct CDR3 sequences, 25% to 35% of them found once; the top ten carry roughly 10%. All donors came from Russia, were Caucasian and healthy, and spanned ages about 6 to 100. The CDR3 extends over 14 amino acids. In addition, the sample was reused for a study of T cells of mothers and their children.

The sample taken for sequencing was blood. The sequence was collected from a woman between 35 and 50 years old in good health. The gene calls are TRBV12-3 or TRBV12-4 and TRBJ1-2; D may be TRBD1 (6 bases). This CDR3 is CASSGPTGNYSYTF. CDR3 DNA: TGTGCCAGCAGCGGACCGACAGGAAACTATAGCTACACCTTC.